These 12 T cell receptor beta chains originate from one sample sequenced in a study of cytomegalovirus exposure and HLA in healthy donors. The study ran its PCR with 60 Vbeta and 13 Jbeta primers. TCRdb keeps only in-frame clones here, not all; method: immunoSEQ multiplex PCR. The data contain about 280,000 clones, about 87% of them singletons. Sample: PBMCs. Receptors were obtained from a woman aged 18-29 years in good health and CMV-seronegative.

The rearrangement uses TRBV28 and TRBJ2-7; 7 bases match TRBD1. The CDR3 runs to 15 residues. Trimming removed 4 bases from V and 3 bases from J; junction bases left unmatched: 9. Germline loops: CDR1 MDHEN, CDR2 SYDVKM. CDR3 bases: TGTGCCAGCAGTTCGGCCGGGACAGACGACTACGAGCAGTACTTC. Its protein product is CASSSAGTDDYEQYF.

The chain is built from TRBV5-1 and TRBJ1-2, with a weak D call TRBD1 (5 bases). This CDR3 region has 13 residues. The germline V gene has CDR1 SGHRS and CDR2 YFSETQ. Trimming left V 3 bases short and J 6 bases short, with 12 bases between. CDR3 in amino acids: CASSWEAGDGYTF. The CDR3 DNA reads as TGCGCCAGCAGCTGGGAGGCGGGGGATGGCTACACCTTC.

The rearrangement links TRBV25-1 to TRBJ1-1, with D perhaps matching TRBD1 (5 bases). Trimming removed 3 bases from V and 5 bases from J, with 16 bases in between. Germline V gene sequence: CDR1 MGHDK, CDR2 SYGVNS. The CDR3 is 15 amino acids. The CDR3 reads CASSDAGKVWTEAFF. The CDR3 coding sequence is TGTGCCAGCAGTGATGCAGGGAAGGTTTGGACTGAAGCTTTCTTT.

The chain recombines TRBV5-4 with TRBJ2-5, with 7 bases matching TRBD1. V shed 4 bases and J 5 bases; nucleotides not matched to a gene: 11. The CDR3 has 15 amino acids. In germline, CDR1 is SGHNT, CDR2 YYREEE (reference sequence). The CDR3 bases are TGTGCCAGCAGCCCACCGCCGGGACAGAGGGAGACCCAGTACTTC. Translation gives CASSPPPGQRETQYF. The full variable domain, its missing parts supplied by reference TRBV5-4 and TRBJ2-5, is ETGVTQSPTHLIKTRGQQVTLRCSSQSGHNTVSWYQQALGQGPQFIFQYYREEENGRGNFPPRFSGLQFPNYSSELNVNALELDDSALYLCASSPPPGQRETQYFGPGTRLLVL.

The chain has TRBV2 and TRBJ1-1; TRBD1 matches at 8 bases. V trimming: 2 bases; J trimming: 10 bases; junction bases outside the gene matches: 6. The CDR3 runs to 13 residues. Germline V CDR1 and CDR2: SNHLY, FYNNEI. Here the CDR3 reads CASSETRQGTAFF. The DNA for the CDR3 is TGTGCCAGCAGTGAAACAAGACAGGGGACAGCTTTCTTT.

The CDR3 loop reads CASRDVGRTEQYF. The CDR3 DNA follows: TGTGCCAGCAGGGATGTGGGGCGCACCGAGCAGTACTTC. The chain carries TRBV2 and TRBJ2-7, with a weak D call TRBD1 (5 bases). Germline V gene lookup returns CDR1 SNHLY and CDR2 FYNNEI. This CDR3 contains 13 residues. V was cut by 6 bases and J by 6 bases, with 15 bases left in between.

This chain links TRBV19 with TRBJ1-1; 8 positions agree with TRBD1. The CDR3 totals 13 residues. The V segment lost 6 bases and the J segment 0 bases; nucleotides outside the gene matches: 0. Germline V gives CDR1 LNHDA, CDR2 SQIVND (reference sequence). The CDR3 DNA is TGTGCCAGTAGGGACAGGGTGAACACTGAAGCTTTCTTT. Protein sequence: CASRDRVNTEAFF.

On this clone: Other DNA variants within this sample encode the same CDR3. The CDR3 sequence is CASSYVGYEQYF. In nucleotides, the CDR3 is TGTGCCAGCAGTTACGTCGGTTACGAGCAGTACTTC. The chain is built from TRBV6-5 and TRBJ2-7, with D hard to call. Trimming shortened V by 2 bases and J by 4 bases, and 6 bases separated the two germline ends. CDR1 and CDR2 from the germline V gene are MNHEY and SVGAGI. The CDR3 is 12 amino acids.

The gene calls are TRBV29-1 and TRBJ2-5; D uncertain. Germline CDR1 and CDR2: SQVTM and ANQGSEA. Trimming removed 2 bases from V and 5 bases from J, with 12 bases in between. The CDR3 spans 13 residues. The CDR3 coding sequence is TGCAGCGTTGAAACGGGTCTTATGGAGACCCAGTACTTC. It encodes CSVETGLMETQYF.

The J gene is TRBJ1-4, the V gene TRBV27, with 10 bases lining up with TRBD1. The CDR3 runs 18 residues. The germline CDR1 and CDR2 sequences are MNHEY and SMNVEV (reference sequence). The V segment lost 2 bases and the J segment 0 bases; nucleotides outside the gene matches: 6. The CDR3 loop reads CASSLTGQGLATNEKLFF. The CDR3 DNA reads TGTGCCAGCAGTTTAACGGGACAGGGGCTGGCAACTAATGAAAAACTGTTTTTT.

The V gene is TRBV2, the J gene TRBJ2-1; 10 bases line up with TRBD2. Germline loops: CDR1 SNHLY, CDR2 FYNNEI. Losses at the gene ends were 7 bases for V and 9 bases for J; bases not matched to a gene: 15. The CDR3 extends over 16 amino acids. The CDR3 protein is CASTSIGLAGDSEQFF. Here the CDR3 DNA reads TGTGCCAGCACCTCGATAGGGCTAGCGGGGGATAGTGAGCAGTTCTTC.

The chain links TRBV6-6 to TRBJ2-1, with TRBD1 identical over 12 bases. The junction had 13 bases not matched to a gene; V was cut back by 10 bases and J by 12 bases. The CDR3 runs 14 residues. CDR1 MNHNY and CDR2 SVGAGI come from the germline V gene (reference sequence). The CDR3 DNA follows: TGTGCCATTACCACCGGGACAGGGGGCATCGGGCAGTTCTTC. It is translated as CAITTGTGGIGQFF.